Below, 18 T cell receptor beta chains from the same sample are listed, as sequenced in a study of T cell responses to AZD1222 COVID-19 vaccine. Assay: immunoSEQ multiplex PCR; the TCRdb copy retains only in-frame clones and omits some. The sample yields 80,000 or so clones, approximately 90% seen once. The sequences come from peripheral blood, collected on day 0 of AZD1222 vaccination. The receptors shown here come from an adult in good health.

This chain connects TRBV9 to TRBJ2-2; the match to TRBD1 covers 7 bases. The CDR3 length is 14 residues. V shed 4 bases, J shed 5 bases, and the junction held 5 bases outside the gene matches. CDR1 is SGDLS and CDR2 is YYNGEE in the germline V gene. The CDR3 here is CASSPQTGTGELFF. CDR3 DNA sequence: TGTGCCAGCAGCCCACAGACAGGGACCGGGGAGCTGTTTTTT.

The chain has TRBV28 and TRBJ1-3; no firm D call. Deletions cut 6 bases from V and 0 bases from J, with 9 bases between. The germline V gene has CDR1 MDHEN and CDR2 SYDVKM. The CDR3 covers 14 residues. Here the CDR3 reads CASRGSSSGNTIYF. The CDR3 DNA reads TGTGCCAGCAGGGGGTCGAGCTCTGGAAACACCATATATTTT.

This clone was recorded only once. The chain employs TRBV18 and TRBJ2-3, with D perhaps matching TRBD2 (6 bases). This CDR3 contains 15 residues. Germline CDR1 and CDR2: KGHSH and LQKENI. The ends were cut back, 0 bases at V and 4 bases at J, with 11 bases in the middle. The CDR3, as DNA: TGTGCCAGCTCACCACCGGCGGGGTTGGCAGATACGCAGTATTTT. As protein: CASSPPAGLADTQYF.

CDR3 nucleotides: TGTGCCAGCAGCCGACAGGAGGACACTGAAGCTTTCTTT. The encoded protein is CASSRQEDTEAFF. The chain is built from TRBV12-3 or TRBV12-4 and TRBJ1-1, with a possible D match to TRBD1 (6 bases). Trimming took 6 bases from V and 3 from J, leaving 11 bases between them. This CDR3 comprises 13 residues.

The chain combines TRBV6-6 with TRBJ1-1, with D possibly TRBD1 on 5 matching bases. The CDR3 contains 14 residues. The germline CDR1 and CDR2 sequences are MNHNY and SVGAGI (reference sequence). Trimming left V 1 base short and J 3 bases short, with 9 bases between. The CDR3, as DNA: TGTGCCAGCAGTTACTGGGGGTCCGACACTGAAGCTTTCTTT. It yields the protein CASSYWGSDTEAFF.

V is TRBV18 and J is TRBJ1-5; D perhaps matches TRBD1 (5 bases). CDR1 is KGHSH and CDR2 is LQKENI in the germline V gene. Trimming took 2 bases from V and 7 from J, leaving 12 bases between them. This CDR3 is 14 amino acids long. This CDR3 is CASSPIGGDQPQHF. CDR3 bases: TGTGCCAGCTCACCAATCGGGGGTGACCAGCCCCAGCATTTT.

The chain has TRBV19 and TRBJ1-2; TRBD1 aligns across 7 bases. Unmatched junction bases numbered 6, after V lost 1 base and J lost 4 bases. The CDR3 has 15 residues. The germline gives CDR1 LNHDA, CDR2 SQIVND (reference sequence). CDR3 loop: CASSIAGTEAYGYTF. The CDR3 coding sequence is TGTGCCAGTAGTATAGCAGGGACAGAGGCCTATGGCTACACCTTC.

J is TRBJ2-1 and V is TRBV30; the match to TRBD1 covers 9 bases. Trimming took 4 bases from V and 4 from J; bases not matched to a gene: 5. The CDR3 covers 14 residues. The germline V gene encodes CDR1 GTSNPN and CDR2 SVGIG (reference sequence). The CDR3 coding sequence is TGTGCCTGGACCCGGGACAGGGCATACAATGAGCAGTTCTTC. This gives the protein CAWTRDRAYNEQFF.

The chain couples TRBV10-2 to TRBJ1-2; no definite D call. The germline V and J ends were trimmed by 3 bases and 5 bases, with 16 bases remaining between them. CDR1 and CDR2 from the germline V gene are WSHSY and SAAADI. This CDR3 region has 15 residues. The CDR3 loop reads CASSDPSRRSYGYTF. DNA for the CDR3: TGCGCCAGCAGTGACCCTAGCAGGCGCTCGTATGGCTACACCTTC.

The gene calls are TRBV14 and TRBJ1-1; D remains unclear. Trimming took 10 bases from V and 2 from J, leaving 14 bases between them. Germline lookup yields CDR1 SGHDN and CDR2 FVKESK. This CDR3 region has 13 residues. The DNA for the CDR3 is TGTGCCACCCAAGGGCACCCCAACACTGAAGCTTTCTTT. Translated: CATQGHPNTEAFF.

The chain combines TRBV21-1 with TRBJ1-1. TRBV21-1 is designated a pseudogene. The CDR3 has 13 residues. The CDR3 DNA reads as TGTGGCAGGGAAACGGCCGAGGCCACTGAAGCTTTCTTT. The encoded protein is CGRETAEATEAFF.

The V and J genes are TRBV4-2 and TRBJ1-4; maybe TRBD1 (6 bases). Trimming shortened V by 0 bases and J by 3 bases, and 17 bases separated the two germline ends. Germline values: CDR1 LGHNA, CDR2 YNFKEQ. The CDR3 is 18 residues long. CDR3 in amino acids: CASSQERVGGQANEKLFF. The CDR3 nucleotides are TGTGCCAGCAGCCAAGAGAGGGTGGGGGGGCAGGCTAATGAAAAACTGTTTTTT.

The chain joins TRBV27 to TRBJ1-2; 10 nucleotides match TRBD1. Germline CDR1 reads MNHEY; CDR2 reads SMNVEV (reference sequence). V shed 6 bases and J 7 bases; nucleotides not matched to a gene: 8. This CDR3 is 14 amino acids long. The CDR3, as DNA: TGTGCCAGCAGCTTTGACAGGGGGCGGGTTGGCTACACCTTC. This sequence encodes CASSFDRGRVGYTF.

The CDR3 loop is CASSEVGVGTEAFF. The CDR3 nucleotides read TGTGCCAGCAGTGAAGTAGGGGTGGGGACTGAAGCTTTCTTT. The J gene is TRBJ1-1, the V gene TRBV6-1; the D gene is possibly TRBD1 (5 bases). In germline, CDR1 is MNHNS, CDR2 SASEGT. The CDR3 consists of 14 residues. The V and J ends lost 1 base and 5 bases respectively, with 11 bases between them.

The chain carries TRBV7-2 and TRBJ1-1, with 8 bases lining up with TRBD1. CDR1 is SGHTA and CDR2 is FQGNSA in the germline V gene. The V segment lost 4 bases and the J segment 2 bases; nucleotides outside the gene matches: 6. The CDR3 runs to 15 residues. CDR3 bases: TGTGCCAGCAGCTCTAACAGGGGGGTCAACACTGAAGCTTTCTTT. Translated: CASSSNRGVNTEAFF.

The rearrangement uses TRBV2 and TRBJ2-7; 7 nucleotides match TRBD1. The germline V gene has CDR1 SNHLY and CDR2 FYNNEI. J gave up 0 bases and V 1 base, and 0 bases lay outside the gene matches. CDR3 size: 14 residues. CDR3 sequence (DNA): TGTGCCAGCAGTGAAGACAGGGGCTCCTACGAGCAGTACTTC. Translated: CASSEDRGSYEQYF.

This chain uses TRBV5-8 with TRBJ1-2, with D perhaps matching TRBD1 (5 bases). Germline values: CDR1 SGHTS, CDR2 YDEGEE. The CDR3 has 13 amino acids. Between the trimmed V and J ends, which lost 4 bases and 5 bases, there was a span of 12 bases. The CDR3 loop reads CASSETTVYGYTF. CDR3 nucleotides: TGTGCCAGCAGCGAAACGACAGTGTATGGCTACACCTTC. Full variable domain (rest looked up from reference TRBV5-8 and TRBJ1-2): EAGVTQSPTHLIKTRGQQATLRCSPISGHTSVYWYQQALGLGLQFLLWYDEGEERNRGNFPPRFSGRQFPNYSSELNVNALELEDSALYLCASSETTVYGYTFGSGTRLTVV.

The CDR3 DNA reads as TGTGCCAGCCACCAGGGGAACCCAAATCAGCCCCAGCATTTT. Its protein product is CASHQGNPNQPQHF. The chain is built from TRBV6-5 and TRBJ1-5; TRBD1 might be the D (6 bases). CDR3 length equals 14 residues. The germline gives CDR1 MNHEY, CDR2 SVGAGI. Trimming shortened V by 8 bases and J by 4 bases, and 15 bases separated the two germline ends.